This T cell receptor beta chain stems from a study of beta chain features in type 1 diabetes listed by TCRdb under 2018. General notes on the study: Patients and healthy donors did not differ in mean age, gender distribution, total cell number or subset yield. Naive and central memory subsets were obtained from all 30 or so donors, but regulatory and stem cell-like memory subsets were isolated from only 8 patients and roughly 8 healthy donors. A total of over 90,000,000 sorted cells were examined across all samples, and a strong correlation was observed between cell number per subset and RNA yield. In the study, TCRB repertoires of sorted circulating CD4+ T cell subsets from recently diagnosed type 1 diabetes patients were compared with those of matched healthy donors.

Inclusive of the bounding cysteine and phenylalanine, the CDR3 is 14 residues long. Here the CDR3 DNA is all that survives: 42 bases in frame from base 1. According to the germline V gene, CDR1 reads SGHRS and CDR2 reads YFSETQ. At the junction V is shortened by 4 bases and J by 0 bases, with 7 bases in between. The entire isolated RNA was reverse transcribed using the High Capacity cDNA Reverse Transcription Kit, and thus expressed TCRB transcripts were sequenced. Naive, central memory and regulatory T cell samples underwent deep immunoSEQ sequencing, averaging about 3.57 million total reads per sample. After sorted cells were lysed in RLT buffer, RNA was extracted with DNase-treated RNeasy Micro or Mini kits, with the choice depending on cell number. Each cell subset was processed on its own to prevent cross-contamination, while patient and healthy donor samples were processed together. TCRB sequences were amplified from cDNA with the immunoSEQ multiplex PCR, producing 87-bp fragments spanning the CDR3 region. Amplicons were sequenced on the Illumina HiSeq platform. From the authors' description of their analysis: PCR bias was corrected computationally using synthetic template baselines, and reads within Hamming distance 2 were collapsed, with unmergeable singletons discarded. Reads were aligned against IMGT so that V, D and J genes, CDR3 length and insertions or deletions at six rearrangement sites could be assigned. Within each subset, clonotype counts were normalized to sorted cell number, after which true diversity and Gini coefficients were computed with the tcR R package. Repertoire sharing was quantified using the overlap coefficient calculated on TCRB nucleotide sequences. As a proxy for the pre-selection repertoire, out-of-frame TCRB sequences from naive cells were analyzed. TCRdb carries this immuneACCESS record with in-frame sequences only. Its versions omit some clonotypes, under half of them owing to an unresolved V gene in the studies checked, with the rest unexplained. V and J calls and clone size follow that table, whereas D and trimming were derived from the DNA. The sample profile shows approximately 260,000 clones; 24% of them were found once. The ten largest clones add up to roughly 0.011% of the sample.

Each donor gave one peripheral blood draw, about 110 mL on average, collected into heparinised tubes. A BD FACSAria II and a panel including CD45RO, CCR7, CD25, CD127, CD95 and CD27 were used to sort naive, central memory, regulatory and stem cell-like memory CD4+ T cells. Purity was above 95% for every sorted population. Right away, PBMCs were isolated by Lymphoprep density gradient centrifugation and were stained directly, with no culture step. Samples were stained and sorted in pairs, with one healthy donor and one patient per experiment, so that batch effects were minimized. The study at large found these results: Because small numbers of individuals were included in the HLA sub-analyses, any influence of HLA type on TCRB rearrangement was left unresolved. Type 1 diabetes patients showed a moderate but significant shortening of TCRB CDR3 length in all four CD4+ subsets. Naive, central memory and regulatory TCRB repertoires appeared to be more similar among patients than among healthy donors. Because cDNA was sequenced instead of genomic DNA, highly expressing activated cells could be over-represented, though the groups showed no difference in activation or CD3 levels. Fewer insertions and more nucleotide deletions at VDJ recombination sites were observed in patients with type 1 diabetes, implying thymic rearrangement abnormalities. PCR might favor shorter templates, but patient and control samples were amplified and corrected together, so any skew would affect both groups equally.

A note on this clone: Its target antigen remains unknown. Base-call qualities are not available, and no considerably larger clone is one nucleotide away.

The material sequenced was naive CD4+ T cells from blood. The sample's cell subset or site label, decoded: true naive CD4+ T cells. The sequence joins TRBV5-1 to TRBJ2-2; the D gene lacks a confident call. The TCR comes from a woman aged 30 to 39 with type 1 diabetes. The CDR3 corresponds to CASSNHPNTGELFF. DNA sequence: TGCGCCAGCAGCAATCATCCGAACACCGGGGAGCTGTTTTTT. With the rest looked up from the reference TRBV5-1 and TRBJ2-2 genes rather than sequenced, the full variable domain is KAGVTQTPRYLIKTRGQQVTLSCSPISGHRSVSWYQQTPGQGLQFLFEYFSETQRNKGNFPGRFSGRQFSNSRSEMNVSTLELGDSALYLCASSNHPNTGELFFGEGSRLTVL.